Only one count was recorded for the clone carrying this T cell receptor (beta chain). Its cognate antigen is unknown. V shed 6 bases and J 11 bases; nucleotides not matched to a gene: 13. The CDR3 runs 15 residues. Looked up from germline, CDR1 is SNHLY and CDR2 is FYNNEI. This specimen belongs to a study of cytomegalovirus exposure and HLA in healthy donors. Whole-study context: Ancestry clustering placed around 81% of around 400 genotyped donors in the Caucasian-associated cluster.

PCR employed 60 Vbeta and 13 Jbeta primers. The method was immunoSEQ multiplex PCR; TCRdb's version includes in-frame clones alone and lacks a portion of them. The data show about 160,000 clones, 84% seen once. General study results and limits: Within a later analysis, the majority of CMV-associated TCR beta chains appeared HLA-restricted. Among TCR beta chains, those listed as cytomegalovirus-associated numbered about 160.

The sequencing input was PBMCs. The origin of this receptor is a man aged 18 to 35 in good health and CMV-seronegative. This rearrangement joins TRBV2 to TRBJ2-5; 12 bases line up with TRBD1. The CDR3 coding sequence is TGTGCCAGCAGGGAGGGGGGACAGGGGGCTTCGGGGCAGTACTTC. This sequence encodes CASREGGQGASGQYF.